This entry lists 18 T cell receptor beta chains sequenced from one sample in a study of blood T cell repertoires in COVID-19. Sequencing was performed with immunoSEQ multiplex PCR; in TCRdb, only in-frame clones are kept and a portion is missing. The sample shows more than 200,000 clones, 70% to 90% of them seen only once. The source material was PBMCs or T cells enriched from blood (not recorded which). These receptors were taken from a man aged 25 to 40 who had recovered from COVID-19.

The rearrangement joins TRBV7-2 to TRBJ2-7, with D unclear. Trimming removed 3 bases at V and 4 bases at J, with 10 bases between. The CDR3 length is 13 residues. Germline V gene sequence: CDR1 SGHTA, CDR2 FQGNSA. The CDR3 sequence is CASSLGTIYEQYF. The CDR3 DNA follows: TGTGCCAGCAGCTTGGGCACAATATACGAGCAGTACTTC.

The J gene is TRBJ2-7, the V gene TRBV21-1; the table's D call of TRBD1 was not tested on the DNA. TRBV21-1 is flagged as a pseudogene. The CDR3 runs to 14 residues. DNA for the CDR3: TGTGCCAGCACCAAGGACAGCCTCACCTACGAGCAGTACTTC. Translation gives CASTKDSLTYEQYF.

V and J are TRBV27 and TRBJ2-6, with D possibly being TRBD2 (5 bases). The CDR3 totals 16 residues. V was shortened by 3 bases and J by 4 bases, with 13 bases between the two germline ends. CDR1 is MNHEY, CDR2 SMNVEV, per germline (reference sequence). The CDR3 DNA is TGTGCCAGCAGTTTTTCCGGCTCGGGAGGGGCCAACGTCCTGACTTTC. This translates into CASSFSGSGGANVLTF.

The chain links TRBV28 to TRBJ1-2, with D perhaps TRBD1 (5 bases). The V gene lost 7 bases and the J gene lost 4 bases, with 19 bases spanning the gap. The germline CDR1 and CDR2 sequences are MDHEN and SYDVKM. The CDR3 consists of 15 residues. CDR3 bases: TGTGCCAGCACCCCGGTGAAGGGGCCGGGCTATGGCTACACCTTC. Translation gives CASTPVKGPGYGYTF.

This chain links TRBV15 with TRBJ2-7, with D hard to call. This CDR3 contains 14 residues. V dropped 0 bases and J dropped 9 bases, with 15 bases sitting between them. Germline V CDR1 and CDR2: LNHNV, YYDKDF (reference sequence). In nucleotides, the CDR3 is TGTGCCACCAGCAGAGATCTGGCAGGCTTGGGGCAGTACTTC. It translates to CATSRDLAGLGQYF.

V usage is TRBV24-1 and J usage is TRBJ2-2; D possibly corresponds to TRBD2 (5 bases). CDR3 length equals 14 residues. Germline V lookup: CDR1 KGHDR, CDR2 SFDVKD. V gave up 5 bases and J gave up 4 bases, with 10 bases separating them. The CDR3 protein is CATSAAGGTGELFF. The DNA for the CDR3 is TGTGCCACCAGTGCTGCGGGCGGCACCGGGGAGCTGTTTTTT.

In this sample, this clone turned up a few times. The chain joins TRBV5-1 to TRBJ1-6; 9 bases align to TRBD1. Germline V gene lookup returns CDR1 SGHRS and CDR2 YFSETQ. V gave up 3 bases and J gave up 7 bases; unmatched junction bases: 8. This CDR3 region has 16 residues. The CDR3, as DNA: TGCGCCAGCAGCTCGGCCATAGGACAGGGGAATTCACCCCTCCACTTT. It yields the protein CASSSAIGQGNSPLHF.

The rearrangement joins TRBV24-1 to TRBJ2-3, with TRBD2 matching over 8 bases. Germline trimming cut 6 bases from V and 5 bases from J; bases unmatched to any gene: 12. CDR3 length equals 16 residues. Germline values: CDR1 KGHDR, CDR2 SFDVKD. The DNA for the CDR3 is TGTGCCACCAGTCAGCCGAGTCGGGGGGGCGTAGATACGCAGTATTTT. It is translated as CATSQPSRGGVDTQYF.

The rearrangement joins TRBV28 to TRBJ2-3; D is unclear. V dropped 6 bases and J dropped 2 bases, with 15 bases sitting between them. The CDR3 totals 15 residues. CDR1 MDHEN and CDR2 SYDVKM come from the germline V gene. The CDR3 loop reads CASSPPAANTDTQYF. The CDR3 nucleotides are TGTGCCAGCAGCCCACCCGCGGCAAACACAGATACGCAGTATTTT.

The chain uses TRBV4-3 and TRBJ1-5; the D is unclear. In germline, CDR1 is LGHNA, CDR2 YSLEER. The CDR3 has 14 residues. The ends were cut back, 0 bases at V and 6 bases at J, with 9 bases in the middle. The CDR3 sequence: CASSQDWGGQPQHF. CDR3 bases: TGCGCCAGCAGCCAAGATTGGGGAGGTCAGCCCCAGCATTTT.

The rearrangement uses TRBV11-2 and TRBJ2-4; D might be TRBD1 (6 bases). CDR3 length equals 15 residues. Trimming took 7 bases from V and 8 from J, leaving 21 bases between them. CDR1 and CDR2 (germline): SGHAT, FQNNGV. CDR3 in amino acids: CASIGWARGVYIQYF. The CDR3 coding sequence is TGTGCCAGCATAGGGTGGGCCAGGGGAGTATACATTCAGTACTTC.

The chain has TRBV19 and TRBJ1-4; no definite D call. V shed 6 bases and J shed 7 bases, with 12 bases lying between them. This CDR3 has 13 amino acids. The germline gives CDR1 LNHDA, CDR2 SQIVND (reference sequence). The CDR3 here is CASREKNFEKLFF. The CDR3 nucleotides read TGTGCCAGTAGGGAGAAGAATTTTGAAAAACTGTTTTTT.

The chain is built from TRBV30 and TRBJ1-2, with D maybe TRBD1 (5 bases). CDR1 and CDR2 (germline): GTSNPN, SVGIG (reference sequence). V lost 2 bases, J lost 4 bases, and 17 bases lay in between. The CDR3 has 15 residues. CDR3: CAWSLERTGGYGYTF. As DNA, the CDR3 is TGTGCCTGGAGTCTGGAAAGGACGGGGGGCTATGGCTACACCTTC.

The chain joins TRBV27 to TRBJ2-2, with D possibly being TRBD1 (6 bases). This CDR3 is 14 amino acids long. Germline-derived CDR1 and CDR2 are MNHEY and SMNVEV (reference sequence). V lost 3 bases, J lost 9 bases, and 14 bases lay in between. Here the CDR3 reads CASSFYRDGRELFF. CDR3 in DNA: TGTGCCAGCAGTTTCTACAGGGATGGGAGGGAGCTGTTTTTT.

The chain links TRBV5-4 to TRBJ1-1; a weak D match, TRBD1 (5 bases). Per germline, CDR1 SGHNT and CDR2 YYREEE (reference sequence). This CDR3 contains 14 residues. Between the trimmed V and J ends, which lost 1 base and 1 base, there was a span of 8 bases. Here the CDR3 DNA reads TGTGCCAGCAGCTTGAACCAGGGGAACACTGAAGCTTTCTTT. It yields the protein CASSLNQGNTEAFF.

The chain recombines TRBV3-1 (or the pseudogene TRBV3-2) with TRBJ2-6; TRBD2 agrees at 9 bases. V dropped 4 bases and J dropped 1; count of bases not matched to a gene: 14. The CDR3 extends over 20 amino acids. Germline V gene lookup returns CDR1 LGHDT and CDR2 YNNKEL (reference sequence). DNA for the CDR3: TGTGCCAGCAGCCCGGGCCGGGGGAGCGGGAGGTTTTCTGGGGCCAACGTCCTGACTTTC. The encoded protein is CASSPGRGSGRFSGANVLTF.

The chain couples TRBV25-1 to TRBJ2-7, with 8 nucleotides matching TRBD1. The germline gives CDR1 MGHDK, CDR2 SYGVNS. This CDR3 has 15 amino acids. The V and J ends lost 5 bases and 4 bases, in that order; junction bases with no gene match: 10. This CDR3 is CASSPPGTGSYEQYF. DNA for the CDR3: TGTGCCAGCAGTCCACCCGGGACAGGATCTTACGAGCAGTACTTC.

In this sample, this clone turned up once. As DNA, the CDR3 is TGTGCCACCGCCACGGGGTCGATGGGCTATGGCTACACCTTC. Translation gives CATATGSMGYGYTF. The V and J genes are TRBV2 and TRBJ1-2; D gene ambiguous. Looked up from germline, CDR1 is SNHLY and CDR2 is FYNNEI. The V gene lost 10 bases and the J gene lost 4 bases, with 19 bases spanning the gap. This CDR3 is built from 14 residues.